This T cell receptor (beta chain) is drawn from a study of PD-L1 blockade in urothelial cancer. Study-level points and caveats: Pretreatment blood TCR clonality under the median forecast improved survival. For durable-benefit patients, tumor-associated blood clones expanded more at 3 weeks.

Time point of the sample: pretreatment peripheral blood. This CDR3 has 12 residues. Germline V gene sequence: CDR1 MDHEN, CDR2 SYDVKM. V was pared by 7 bases and J by 6 bases, with 10 bases between. This clone was seen many times. The antigen is undetermined. Sequencing was performed with immunoSEQ multiplex PCR; in TCRdb, only in-frame clones are kept and a portion is missing. The data show around 130,000 clones, roughly 83% seen once. The sequencing used PBMCs, collected around atezolizumab (anti-PD-L1) treatment. The receptor's source is a middle-aged man with urothelial cancer. The chain links TRBV28 to TRBJ1-5; D is unresolved. The CDR3 DNA is TGTGCCAGCAAACAGTTGGGTCAGCCCCAGCATTTT. This translates into CASKQLGQPQHF.